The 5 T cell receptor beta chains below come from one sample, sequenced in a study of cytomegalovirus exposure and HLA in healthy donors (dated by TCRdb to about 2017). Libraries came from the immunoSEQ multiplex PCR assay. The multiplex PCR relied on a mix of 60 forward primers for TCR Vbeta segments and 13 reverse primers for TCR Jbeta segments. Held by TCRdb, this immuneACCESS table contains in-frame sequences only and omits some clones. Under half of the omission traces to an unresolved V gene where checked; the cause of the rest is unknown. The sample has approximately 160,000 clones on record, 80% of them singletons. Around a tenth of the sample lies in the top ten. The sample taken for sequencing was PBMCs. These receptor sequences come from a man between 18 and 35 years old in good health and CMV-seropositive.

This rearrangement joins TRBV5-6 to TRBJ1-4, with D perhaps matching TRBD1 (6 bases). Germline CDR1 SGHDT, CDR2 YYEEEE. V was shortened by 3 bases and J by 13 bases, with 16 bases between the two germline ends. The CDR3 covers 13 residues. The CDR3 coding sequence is TGTGCCAGCAGCTCCGGACAGCCAGAGGGACTGTTTTTT. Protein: CASSSGQPEGLFF.

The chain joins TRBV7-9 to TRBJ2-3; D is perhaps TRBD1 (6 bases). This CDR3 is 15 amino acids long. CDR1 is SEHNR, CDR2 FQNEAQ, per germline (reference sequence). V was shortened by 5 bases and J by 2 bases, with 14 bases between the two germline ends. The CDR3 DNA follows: TGTGCCAGCAGCGAAAAGACAGGCATCACAGATACGCAGTATTTT. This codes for CASSEKTGITDTQYF.

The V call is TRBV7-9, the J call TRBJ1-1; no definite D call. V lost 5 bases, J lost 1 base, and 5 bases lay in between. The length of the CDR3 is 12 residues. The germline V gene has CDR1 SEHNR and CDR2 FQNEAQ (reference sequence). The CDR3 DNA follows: TGTGCCAGCAGCGTCAGGAACACTGAAGCTTTCTTT. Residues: CASSVRNTEAFF. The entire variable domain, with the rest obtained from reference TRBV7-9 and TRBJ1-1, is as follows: DTGVSQNPRHKITKRGQNVTFRCDPISEHNRLYWYRQTLGQGPEFLTYFQNEAQLEKSRLLSDRFSAERPKGSFSTLEIQRTEQGDSAMYLCASSVRNTEAFFGQGTRLTVV.

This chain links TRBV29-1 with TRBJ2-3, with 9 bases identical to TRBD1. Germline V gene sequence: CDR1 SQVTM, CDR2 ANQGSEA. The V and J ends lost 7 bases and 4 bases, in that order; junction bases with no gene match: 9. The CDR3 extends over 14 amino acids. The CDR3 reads CSARNGQGSDTQYF. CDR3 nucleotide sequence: TGCAGCGCCAGGAACGGACAGGGGTCAGATACGCAGTATTTT.

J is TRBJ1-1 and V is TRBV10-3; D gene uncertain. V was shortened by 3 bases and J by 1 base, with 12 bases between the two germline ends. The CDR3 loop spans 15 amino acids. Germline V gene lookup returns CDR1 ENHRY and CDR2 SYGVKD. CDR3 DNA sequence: TGTGCCATCAGTGACAGGCACCACCAGAACACTGAAGCTTTCTTT. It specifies CAISDRHHQNTEAFF.